Below are 20 T cell receptor beta chains sequenced from a single sample in a study of T cells expressing NK-cell markers. TCRdb reprocessed the 5' RACE reads; each CDR3 protein has one entry and no DNA is given. The repertoire table contains fewer than 550,000 distinct CDR3 sequences. The sample taken for sequencing was blood T cells: a sorted CD56 or NKG2C T cell subset, CD4+ or CD8+ T cells, or bulk PBMC T cells (not recorded which). The receptors shown here come from a woman in her fifties or sixties in good health.

This rearrangement joins TRBV12-3 or TRBV12-4 to TRBJ1-5; TCRdb reports TRBD1, a call that lacks DNA to check it against. There are 16 residues in the CDR3. The CDR3 is CASSFRTGASNQPQHF.

The chain uses TRBV7-8 and TRBJ2-3; the TRBD1 assignment by TCRdb is unverifiable without DNA. The CDR3 covers 14 residues. Germline assignment: CDR1 SGHVS and CDR2 FQNEAQ. The CDR3 here is CASRGQGTTDTQYF.

This sequence joins TRBV3-1 and TRBJ2-1; TCRdb outputs TRBD1, but without DNA this stays unchecked. CDR3 length: 12 amino acids. Germline CDR1 LGHDT, CDR2 YNNKEL (reference sequence). The CDR3 protein is CASSQETGQQFF.

The chain links TRBV6-1 to TRBJ2-2; TCRdb's D call, TRBD1, is unchecked because there is no DNA. The CDR3 totals 15 residues. Per the germline V gene, CDR1 is MNHNS and CDR2 is SASEGT. The CDR3: CASSPRGFYPGELFF.

The rearrangement joins TRBV7-9 to TRBJ1-1; TCRdb designates TRBD1, a call that cannot be tested without DNA. The germline V gene encodes CDR1 SEHNR and CDR2 FQNEAQ (reference sequence). This CDR3 has 15 residues. The CDR3 loop is CASSLGDRWDTEAFF.

The chain joins TRBV2 to TRBJ1-1. Looked up from germline, CDR1 is SNHLY and CDR2 is FYNNEI. The CDR3 sequence is 12 residues long. CDR3 loop: CASKSRNTEAFF.

The CDR3 protein is CASSTTDRSNTGELFF. The rearrangement links TRBV5-1 to TRBJ2-2; TCRdb lists TRBD1, though no DNA is available to test this call. The CDR3 is made up of 16 amino acids. Germline CDR1 is SGHRS and CDR2 is YFSETQ.

The J gene is TRBJ1-1, the V gene TRBV12-3 or TRBV12-4. The CDR3 runs to 15 residues. The CDR3 spells CASSSLDVSNTEAFF.

V is TRBV5-5 and J is TRBJ2-1; TCRdb's assignment of TRBD1 cannot be checked, as there is no DNA. CDR3 size: 15 residues. Germline CDR1 is SGHKS and CDR2 is YYEKEE (reference sequence). The chain's CDR3 is CASSPIRGINNEQFF.

This chain connects TRBV13 to TRBJ2-3; absent DNA, TCRdb's TRBD2 call cannot be checked. Germline V gene sequence: CDR1 PRHDT, CDR2 FYEKMQ (reference sequence). The CDR3 totals 14 residues. This CDR3 is CASSLRSGTDTQYF.

This sequence joins TRBV27 and TRBJ2-5; TCRdb outputs TRBD2, but without DNA this stays unchecked. Germline values: CDR1 MNHEY, CDR2 SMNVEV (reference sequence). The CDR3 loop spans 14 amino acids. The CDR3 loop is CASSQLERGVTQYF.

V gene TRBV24-1 combines with J gene TRBJ2-1; TCRdb returns TRBD1, unconfirmable since there is no DNA. CDR1 KGHDR and CDR2 SFDVKD come from the germline V gene. The CDR3 is made up of 16 amino acids. The CDR3: CATSDQTRDRGNEQFF.

The rearrangement uses TRBV11-3 and TRBJ2-1; TCRdb's D gene call, TRBD2, goes unchecked for lack of DNA. The CDR3 extends over 16 amino acids. Germline V gene sequence: CDR1 SGHNT, CDR2 YENEEA. The CDR3: CASSFSGRSGFDEQFF.

The chain links TRBV6-1 to TRBJ2-3; TCRdb outputs TRBD2, but without DNA this stays unchecked. From germline, CDR1 is MNHNS and CDR2 SASEGT. The CDR3 loop spans 13 amino acids. The CDR3 loop reads CASRPSGSDTQYF.

J is TRBJ2-7 and V is TRBV11-2. The CDR3 sequence is 14 residues long. Per germline, CDR1 SGHAT and CDR2 FQNNGV. The CDR3 loop is CASSLVGTVREQYF.

The V and J genes are TRBV12-5 and TRBJ2-7; TCRdb picks TRBD2, but there is no DNA to check that call. Per the germline V gene, CDR1 is LGHNT and CDR2 is FRNRAP. The length of the CDR3 is 14 residues. This CDR3 reads CASGGGLLGYEQYF.

The rearrangement links TRBV19 to TRBJ2-2; TCRdb indicates TRBD1, and absent DNA this call remains unverified. This CDR3 is 16 amino acids long. Germline V CDR1 and CDR2: LNHDA, SQIVND (reference sequence). CDR3 protein: CASQPGTGFVAGELFF.

The chain uses TRBV5-1 and TRBJ2-3; TCRdb returns TRBD2, unconfirmable since there is no DNA. CDR3 size: 17 residues. From germline, CDR1 is SGHRS and CDR2 YFSETQ. The CDR3 is CASSPTGLRPSTDTQYF.

This chain joins TRBV28 and TRBJ1-2. The CDR3 spans 13 residues. Germline assignment: CDR1 MDHEN and CDR2 SYDVKM. The CDR3 loop reads CASTDGQGYGYTF.

The rearrangement joins TRBV12-3 or TRBV12-4 to TRBJ1-2; as DNA is missing, the TRBD1 call by TCRdb cannot be tested. The length of the CDR3 is 13 residues. Here the CDR3 reads CASSIQGALGYTF.